Following are 7 T cell receptor beta chains from one sample sequenced in a study of T cell repertoires in cytomegalovirus infection. Their antigen targets remain unknown. TCRdb re-called the reads with MiXCR, one entry per CDR3 protein. The repertoire holds some 350,000 distinct CDR3 sequences, about 27% seen once, with 20% in the top ten. Source: cultured PBMCs, taken from culture after CMV antigen stimulation. All receptors come from a human donor in good health (CMV status not recorded). Some clones in this sample may be carry-over from other donors' samples.

V usage is TRBV15 and J usage is TRBJ2-1, with TRBD1 matching 9 bases. The CDR3 is 16 amino acids. The germline gives CDR1 LNHNV, CDR2 YYDKDF (reference sequence). Trimming cost V 0 bases and J 6 bases; bases outside gene matches: 6. The CDR3 DNA reads as TGTGCCACCAGCAGAGATGCCGGGACAGGGTTCAATGAGCAGTTCTTC. The encoded protein is CATSRDAGTGFNEQFF.

This chain connects TRBV7-3 to TRBJ1-6; D is perhaps TRBD1 (6 bases). The CDR3 totals 18 residues. CDR1 and CDR2 from the germline V gene are SGHTA and FQGTGA. Between the trimmed V and J ends, which lost 5 bases and 0 bases, there was a span of 17 bases. The CDR3, as DNA: TGTGCCAGCAGCCAAACAGGGATTGATGGCTCCTATAATTCACCCCTCCACTTT. It encodes CASSQTGIDGSYNSPLHF.

This clonotype was recorded a few times. The chain joins TRBV7-2 to TRBJ1-2; TRBD1 matches 7 bases. The germline V gene encodes CDR1 SGHTA and CDR2 FQGNSA. With 1 base clipped from V and 3 bases from J, the junction kept 2 bases outside the gene matches. The CDR3 totals 14 residues. In DNA form, the CDR3 reads TGTGCCAGCAGCTTAGGACAGGGTGACTATGGCTACACCTTC. This translates into CASSLGQGDYGYTF.

In its sample, this clonotype was seen many times. This chain connects TRBV7-8 to TRBJ2-1; D is unresolved. The CDR3 extends over 14 amino acids. CDR1 is SGHVS and CDR2 is FQNEAQ in the germline V gene. V was clipped by 0 bases and J by 9 bases, with 12 bases between them. CDR3 residues: CASSLASSTFEQFF. In DNA, the CDR3 is TGTGCCAGCAGCTTAGCGTCATCGACGTTTGAGCAGTTCTTC.

This clonotype was detected ten times or more. This chain's CDR3 is CASQGTSGRWNEQFF. CDR3 DNA sequence: TGTGCCTCCCAAGGGACTAGCGGGAGGTGGAATGAGCAGTTCTTC. The genes are TRBV10-3 and TRBJ2-1; 15 bases are shared with TRBD2. V trimming: 11 bases; J trimming: 7 bases; junction bases outside the gene matches: 9. The length of the CDR3 is 15 residues. Germline values: CDR1 ENHRY, CDR2 SYGVKD.

This clonotype came up a few times. The chain recombines TRBV6-5 with TRBJ2-1, with 7 bases lining up with TRBD2. V dropped 0 bases and J dropped 4; count of bases not matched to a gene: 18. The CDR3 length is 20 residues. The germline V gene has CDR1 MNHEY and CDR2 SVGAGI. CDR3 in DNA: TGTGCCAGCAGTTACTCGTCAATGCGGGAGAGGAGTTTACCGTACAATGAGCAGTTCTTC. Amino acids: CASSYSSMRERSLPYNEQFF.

DNA of the CDR3: TGTGCCCCCTTGACGGGGGTCCGTAATTCACCCCTCCACTTT. Translation gives CAPLTGVRNSPLHF. This chain connects TRBV27 to TRBJ1-6; possibly TRBD1 for D (5 bases). Germline V gene lookup returns CDR1 MNHEY and CDR2 SMNVEV (reference sequence). This CDR3 is 14 amino acids long. Deletions cut 11 bases from V and 6 bases from J, with 17 bases between.